This entry concerns a single T cell receptor (beta chain). While infection was still active, Seattle patients were enrolled and then followed longitudinally. This entry belongs to a study of blood T cell repertoires in COVID-19. Whole-study context: Whether acute or convalescent, the COVID-19 samples came from the United States, Italy and Spain.

The CDR3 is 17 amino acids. The germline V gene has CDR1 MGHDK and CDR2 SYGVNS. Trimming removed 3 bases from V and 0 bases from J, with 18 bases in between. How the authors handled the data: It was from reference gene primer amplification that nucleated cell counts were estimated. Only in-frame clones appear in the TCRdb table, and some are missing; sequencing was by immunoSEQ multiplex PCR. D and trimming were read from the DNA, whereas the V and J calls and clone size are those reported in that table. In the table there are approximately 160,000 clones, 90% to 95% of which are singletons. Source material: peripheral blood. The rearrangement links TRBV25-1 to TRBJ2-7, with TRBD2 as a possible D gene (6 bases). The clonotype comes from a woman aged 55-70 years with COVID-19, enrolled during active disease. CDR3 amino acids: CASSDPVGGWDSYEQYF. The CDR3 nucleotides read TGTGCCAGCAGTGACCCCGTCGGGGGATGGGACTCCTACGAGCAGTACTTC.